A selection of T cell receptor beta chains follows, all from one sample in a study of blood T cell repertoires in COVID-19. Assay used: immunoSEQ multiplex PCR; TCRdb lists only in-frame clones, some missing. The sample records around 200,000 clones, 65% to 85% being singletons. Sequenced sample: peripheral blood. These receptors originate from a woman aged 45-65 years with acute or convalescent COVID-19. The CDR3 runs from the conserved cysteine through the conserved F or W. Fields, in order: clone size, D gene, J gene, V gene, CDR3 DNA, CDR3 protein. A D gene is named only where the DNA matches it firmly. The size of a clone is reported for some rows only, either as once, few or many, or as a class for expanded clones.

.,.,TRBJ2-5,TRBV4-2,TGTGCCAGCAGCCAAGATGAAGGGGCTACACCACAGACCCAGTACTTC,CASSQDEGATPQTQYF
once,TRBD2,TRBJ2-5,TRBV7-2,TGTGCCAGCAGCTTAAGGCTAGCGGGGTACCAAGAGACCCAGTACTTC,CASSLRLAGYQETQYF
.,TRBD1,TRBJ2-7,TRBV9,TGTGCCAGCAGCGTGAACCTACAGGGGTCCGAGCAGTACTTC,CASSVNLQGSEQYF
.,TRBD1,TRBJ2-3,TRBV5-1,TGCGCCAGCAGCTCCGGGACAGTCACAGATACGCAGTATTTT,CASSSGTVTDTQYF
once,TRBD1,TRBJ1-1,TRBV5-6,TGTGCCAGCAGCTGGGTGACAGGGGCCACCAGTGAAGCTTTCTTT,CASSWVTGATSEAFF
.,.,TRBJ2-1,TRBV5-1,TGCGCCAGCAGCCCATACCCGGGTAATGAGCAGTTCTTC,CASSPYPGNEQFF
.,TRBD1,TRBJ2-7,TRBV28,TGTGCCAGCAGTTTAAGGGACAGGGGCCCTTCGTCGAGCGAGCAGTACTTC,CASSLRDRGPSSSEQYF
.,.,TRBJ2-7,TRBV12-3/TRBV12-4,TGTGCCAGCAGGACGCGGAGTGGCTACGAGCAGTACTTC,CASRTRSGYEQYF
.,.,TRBJ2-4,TRBV10-3,TGTGCCATCAGTGCGGAGGGGTCCAAAAACATTCAGTACTTC,CAISAEGSKNIQYF
.,TRBD1,TRBJ2-2,TRBV11-2,TGTGCCAGCCACACAGGGGCCGGGGAGCTGTTTTTT,CASHTGAGELFF
.,TRBD1,TRBJ1-2,TRBV13,TGTGCCAGCAGCCTGGGGACAGCCTCTATAGGGGGCTACACCTTC,CASSLGTASIGGYTF
.,.,TRBJ2-7,TRBV28,TGTGCCAGCAGTTTAGCCCCCCTATCGGAGGGGTGGGGGTACGAGCAGTACTTC,CASSLAPLSEGWGYEQYF
.,TRBD2,TRBJ2-7,TRBV7-2,TGTGCCAGCAGCTTAACGGGGGGTACACTATCCAAGTTAGACGAGCAGTACTTC,CASSLTGGTLSKLDEQYF
.,.,TRBJ2-1,TRBV4-2,TGTGCCAGCAGCCATGACCACCCCCAAGCGGACTACAATGAGCAGTTCTTC,CASSHDHPQADYNEQFF
.,TRBD2,TRBJ2-7,TRBV11-2,TGTGCCAGCAGCCAGCTAGCGGGAGGCTATTACGAGCAGTACTTC,CASSQLAGGYYEQYF
few,.,TRBJ2-2,TRBV2,TGTGCCAGCAACGTGGCCAACGGGGAGCTGTTTTTT,CASNVANGELFF
.,.,TRBJ2-7,TRBV12-3/TRBV12-4,TGTGCCAGCAGTTTAAACATTTACTACGAGCAGTACTTC,CASSLNIYYEQYF
few,.,TRBJ2-7,TRBV20-1,TGCAGTGCCGCTGTAGCAGACGAGCAGTACTTC,CSAAVADEQYF
once,.,TRBJ1-6,TRBV6-6,TGTGCCAGCAGTTACTTGGAGAGCTCCTATAATTCACCCCTCCACTTT,CASSYLESSYNSPLHF
.,.,TRBJ2-3,TRBV28,TGTGCCAGCAGTGTACGGACAGTGGCAGATACGCAGTATTTT,CASSVRTVADTQYF
once,.,TRBJ2-5,TRBV5-1,TGCGCCAGCAGACTCCCCAGAGGGGGGGATGGGGAGACCCAGTACTTC,CASRLPRGGDGETQYF
.,TRBD2,TRBJ2-5,TRBV5-1,TGCGCCAGCAGCCCTGGACTAGCGGGAGTAGCAGAGACCCAGTACTTC,CASSPGLAGVAETQYF
.,TRBD1,TRBJ1-6,TRBV27,TGTGCCAGCAGTACCTACAGGGGCGAAATTGCGGCCCTCCACTTT,CASSTYRGEIAALHF
.,.,TRBJ2-3,TRBV20-1,TGCAGTGCCAGTAGCGGTGGAGACACAGATACGCAGTATTTT,CSASSGGDTDTQYF
.,TRBD1,TRBJ1-6,TRBV27,TGTGCCAGCAGTTCCCCAGCCCCCCGGACAGGGGACCCCTATAATTCACCCCTCCACTTT,CASSSPAPRTGDPYNSPLHF
.,.,TRBJ1-1,TRBV6-5,TGTGCCACAGCGTCATCCTTCCCTCGCGCTGAAGCTTTCTTT,CATASSFPRAEAFF